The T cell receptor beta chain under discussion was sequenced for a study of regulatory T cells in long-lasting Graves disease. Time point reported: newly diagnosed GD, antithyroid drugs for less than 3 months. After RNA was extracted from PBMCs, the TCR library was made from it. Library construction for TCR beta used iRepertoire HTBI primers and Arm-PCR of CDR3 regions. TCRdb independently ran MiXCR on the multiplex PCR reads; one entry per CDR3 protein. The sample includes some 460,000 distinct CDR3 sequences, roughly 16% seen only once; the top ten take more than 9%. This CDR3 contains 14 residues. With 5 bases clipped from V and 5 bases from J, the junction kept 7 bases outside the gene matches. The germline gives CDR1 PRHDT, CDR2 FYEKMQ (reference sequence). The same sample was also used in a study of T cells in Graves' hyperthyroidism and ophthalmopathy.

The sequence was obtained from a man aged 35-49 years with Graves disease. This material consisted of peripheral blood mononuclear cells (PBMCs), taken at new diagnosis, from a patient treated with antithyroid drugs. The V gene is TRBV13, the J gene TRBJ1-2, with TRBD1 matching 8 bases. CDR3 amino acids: CASSHRQGMYGYTF. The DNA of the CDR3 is TGTGCCAGCAGCCACCGACAGGGGATGTATGGCTACACCTTC.